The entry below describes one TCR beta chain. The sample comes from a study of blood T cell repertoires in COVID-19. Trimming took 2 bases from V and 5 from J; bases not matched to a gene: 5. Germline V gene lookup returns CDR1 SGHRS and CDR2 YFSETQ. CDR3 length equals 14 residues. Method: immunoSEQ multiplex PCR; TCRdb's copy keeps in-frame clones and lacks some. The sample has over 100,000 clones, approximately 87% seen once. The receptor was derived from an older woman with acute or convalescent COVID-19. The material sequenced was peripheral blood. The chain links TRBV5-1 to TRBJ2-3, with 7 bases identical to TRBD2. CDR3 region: CASSFLAGVDTQYF. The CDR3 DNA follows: TGCGCCAGCAGCTTCCTTGCGGGGGTAGATACGCAGTATTTT.